This T cell receptor (beta chain) was sequenced in a study of OX40 agonist ivuxolimab in advanced cancers. In the study overall: Partial responses occurred in three patients (one hepatocellular carcinoma, two cutaneous melanoma).

Study-wide results and caveats: At 0.1 to 3.0 mg/kg, clonal expansion of CD4+ and CD8+ blood T cells had occurred by week 6. Expanded clones tended on average to be more numerous among CD8+ T cells than CD4+.

As for this clone: Its antigen is as yet unknown.

TCRdb's copy holds only in-frame clones and misses some; the assay was immunoSEQ multiplex PCR. The sample carries about 69,000 clones, 80% recorded once. Blood got drawn at baseline, again on cycle 4 day 1, and then on cycle 7 day 1. The sequence came from an adult with an advanced solid tumor such as melanoma, head and neck, liver or kidney cancer. The specimen comprised CD4+ or CD8+ T cells sorted from blood, sampled in a trial of the OX40 agonist ivuxolimab.

CDR3 amino acids: CASTPGGTEAFF. The DNA for the CDR3 is TGTGCCAGCACCCCCGGGGGAACTGAAGCTTTCTTT. The V call is TRBV6-5, the J call TRBJ1-1, with D perhaps matching TRBD1 (5 bases). This CDR3 has 12 amino acids. Germline assignment: CDR1 MNHEY and CDR2 SVGAGI. The V end was cut by 7 bases, the J end by 5 bases, with 11 bases between.